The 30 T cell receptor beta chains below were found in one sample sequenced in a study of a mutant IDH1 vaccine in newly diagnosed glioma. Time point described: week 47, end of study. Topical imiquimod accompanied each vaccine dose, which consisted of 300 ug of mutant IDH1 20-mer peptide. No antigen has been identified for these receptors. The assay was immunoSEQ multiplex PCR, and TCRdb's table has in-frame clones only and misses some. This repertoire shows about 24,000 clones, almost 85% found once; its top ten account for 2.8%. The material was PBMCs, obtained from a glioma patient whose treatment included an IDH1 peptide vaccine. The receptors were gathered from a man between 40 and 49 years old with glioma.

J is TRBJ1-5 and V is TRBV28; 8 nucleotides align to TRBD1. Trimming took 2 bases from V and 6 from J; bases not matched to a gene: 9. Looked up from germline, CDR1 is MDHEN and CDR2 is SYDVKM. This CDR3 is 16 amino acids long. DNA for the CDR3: TGTGCCAGCAGTTTACGAGGGCAGGGGGCACTTCAGCCCCAGCATTTT. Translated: CASSLRGQGALQPQHF.

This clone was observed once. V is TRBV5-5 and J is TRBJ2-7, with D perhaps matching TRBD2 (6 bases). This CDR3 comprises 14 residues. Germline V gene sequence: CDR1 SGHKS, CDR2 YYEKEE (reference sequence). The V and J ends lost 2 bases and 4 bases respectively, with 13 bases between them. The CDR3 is CASSFRFSGYEQYF. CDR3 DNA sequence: TGTGCCAGCAGCTTTAGGTTTAGCGGTTACGAGCAGTACTTC.

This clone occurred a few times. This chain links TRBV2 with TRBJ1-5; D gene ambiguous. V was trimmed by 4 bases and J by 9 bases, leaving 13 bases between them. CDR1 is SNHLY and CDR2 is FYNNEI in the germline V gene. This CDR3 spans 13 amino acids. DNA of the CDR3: TGTGCCAGCAGTGTCGGGAACAACAGGCCCCAGCATTTT. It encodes CASSVGNNRPQHF.

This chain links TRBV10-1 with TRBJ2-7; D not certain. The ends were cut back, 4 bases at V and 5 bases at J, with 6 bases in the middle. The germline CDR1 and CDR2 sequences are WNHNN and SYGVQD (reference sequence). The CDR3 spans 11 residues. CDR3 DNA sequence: TGCGCCAGCAGTGCAGCCCACGAGCAGTACTTC. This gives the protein CASSAAHEQYF.

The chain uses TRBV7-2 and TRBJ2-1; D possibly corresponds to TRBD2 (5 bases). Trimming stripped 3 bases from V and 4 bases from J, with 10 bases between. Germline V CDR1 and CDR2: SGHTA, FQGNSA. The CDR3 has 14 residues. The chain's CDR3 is CASSFPGVYNEQFF. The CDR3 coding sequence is TGTGCCAGCAGCTTTCCCGGGGTTTACAATGAGCAGTTCTTC.

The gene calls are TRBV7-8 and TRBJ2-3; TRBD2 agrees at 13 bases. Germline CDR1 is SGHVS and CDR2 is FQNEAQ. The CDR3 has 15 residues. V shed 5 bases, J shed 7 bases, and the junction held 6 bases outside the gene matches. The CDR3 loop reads CASSKGLAGPNTQYF. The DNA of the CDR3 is TGTGCCAGCAGCAAGGGACTAGCGGGGCCGAATACGCAGTATTTT.

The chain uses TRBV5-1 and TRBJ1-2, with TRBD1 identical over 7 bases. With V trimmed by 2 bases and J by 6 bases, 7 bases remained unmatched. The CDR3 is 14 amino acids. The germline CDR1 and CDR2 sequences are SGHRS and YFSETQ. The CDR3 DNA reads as TGCGCCAGCAGCTTCAGGGGGGTCCGAGATGGCTACACCTTC. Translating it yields CASSFRGVRDGYTF.

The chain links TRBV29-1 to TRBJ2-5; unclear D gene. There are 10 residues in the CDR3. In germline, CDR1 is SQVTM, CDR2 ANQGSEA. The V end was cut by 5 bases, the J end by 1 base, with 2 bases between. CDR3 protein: CSVSQETQYF. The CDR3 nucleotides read TGCAGCGTTTCCCAAGAGACCCAGTACTTC. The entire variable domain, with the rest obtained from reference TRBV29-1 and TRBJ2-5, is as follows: SAVISQKPSRDICQRGTSLTIQCQVDSQVTMMFWYRQQPGQSLTLIATANQGSEATYESGFVIDKFPISRPNLTFSTLTVSNMSPEDSSIYLCSVSQETQYFGPGTRLLVL.

In nucleotides, the CDR3 is TGTGCCAGCAGTTACGCGGGACTAGCAGACGAGCAGTACTTC. It codes for CASSYAGLADEQYF. The chain joins TRBV6-6 to TRBJ2-7, with 9 bases that match TRBD2. CDR3 length: 14 amino acids. Per the germline V gene, CDR1 is MNHNY and CDR2 is SVGAGI (reference sequence). V lost 2 bases and J lost 5; bases outside the gene matches: 4.

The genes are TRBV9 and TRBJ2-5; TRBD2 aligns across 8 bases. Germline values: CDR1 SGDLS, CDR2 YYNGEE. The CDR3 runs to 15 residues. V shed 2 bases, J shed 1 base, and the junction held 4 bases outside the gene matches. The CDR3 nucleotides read TGTGCCAGCAGCGTCGGGACTAGTGGCCAAGAGACCCAGTACTTC. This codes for CASSVGTSGQETQYF.

In DNA, the CDR3 is TGTGCCACCCGACCCCTAGGGGGAATATACGAGCAGTACTTC. Translating gives CATRPLGGIYEQYF. The V gene is TRBV27, the J gene TRBJ2-7; the D gene is possibly TRBD1 (6 bases). V lost 10 bases and J lost 4, with 20 bases in between. The CDR3 has 14 residues. Germline V gene lookup returns CDR1 MNHEY and CDR2 SMNVEV (reference sequence).

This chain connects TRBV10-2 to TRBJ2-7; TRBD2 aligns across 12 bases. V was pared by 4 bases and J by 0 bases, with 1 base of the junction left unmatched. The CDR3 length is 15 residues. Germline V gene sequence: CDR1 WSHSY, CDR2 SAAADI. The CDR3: CASSATSGSSYEQYF. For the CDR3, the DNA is TGCGCCAGCAGTGCGACTAGCGGGAGCTCCTACGAGCAGTACTTC.

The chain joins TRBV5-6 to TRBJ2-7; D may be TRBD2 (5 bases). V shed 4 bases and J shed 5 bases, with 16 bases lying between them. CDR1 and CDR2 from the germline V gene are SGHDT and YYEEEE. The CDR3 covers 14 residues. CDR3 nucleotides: TGTGCCAGCAGCCGCCAAATCGGGATCGACGAGCAGTACTTC. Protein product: CASSRQIGIDEQYF.

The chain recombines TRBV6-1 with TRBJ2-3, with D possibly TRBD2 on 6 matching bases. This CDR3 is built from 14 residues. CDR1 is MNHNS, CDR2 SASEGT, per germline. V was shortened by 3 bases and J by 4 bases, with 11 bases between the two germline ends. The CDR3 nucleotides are TGTGCCAGCAGTGATTCTTGGGGGGCAGATACGCAGTATTTT. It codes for CASSDSWGADTQYF.

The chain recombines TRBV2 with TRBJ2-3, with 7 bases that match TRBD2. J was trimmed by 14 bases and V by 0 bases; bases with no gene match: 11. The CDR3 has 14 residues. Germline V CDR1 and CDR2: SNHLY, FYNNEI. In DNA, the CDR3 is TGTGCCAGCAGTGAAGCGGGGCACAGCGGGGAGAGGTATTTT. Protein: CASSEAGHSGERYF.

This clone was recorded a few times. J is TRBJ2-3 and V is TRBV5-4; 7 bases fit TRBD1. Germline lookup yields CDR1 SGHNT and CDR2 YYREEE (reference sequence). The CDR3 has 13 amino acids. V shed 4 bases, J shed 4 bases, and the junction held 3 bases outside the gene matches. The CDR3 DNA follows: TGTGCCAGCAGCGAAGGACAGGCAGATACGCAGTATTTT. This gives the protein CASSEGQADTQYF.

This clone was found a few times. The CDR3 protein is CASNRDSANYGYTF. CDR3 nucleotides: TGTGCCAGCAACCGTGACAGCGCTAACTATGGCTACACCTTC. The chain couples TRBV13 to TRBJ1-2, with D possibly being TRBD1 (5 bases). Trimming stripped 7 bases from V and 0 bases from J, with 12 bases between. The CDR3 totals 14 residues. Germline V gene sequence: CDR1 PRHDT, CDR2 FYEKMQ (reference sequence).

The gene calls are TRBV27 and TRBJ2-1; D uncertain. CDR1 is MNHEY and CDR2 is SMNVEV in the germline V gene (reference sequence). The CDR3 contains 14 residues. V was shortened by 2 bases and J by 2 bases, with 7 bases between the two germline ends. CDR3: CASSLRQAYNEQFF. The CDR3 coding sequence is TGTGCCAGCAGTTTACGGCAAGCCTACAATGAGCAGTTCTTC.

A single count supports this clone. In DNA, the CDR3 is TGTGCCAGCAGCCCTAGGCGGCGGGGGATAGTGAACAATGAGCAGTTCTTC. Translated, it gives CASSPRRRGIVNNEQFF. The rearrangement joins TRBV14 to TRBJ2-1; 7 bases map to TRBD2. With 4 bases clipped from V and 5 bases from J, the junction kept 14 bases outside the gene matches. Germline values: CDR1 SGHDN, CDR2 FVKESK. The CDR3 contains 17 residues.

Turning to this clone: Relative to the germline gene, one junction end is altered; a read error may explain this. CDR3 sequence (DNA): TGTGCCAGTTCACGGGGGAGCGAGACTGAAGCTTTCTTT. Translating gives CASSRGSETEAFF. V gene TRBV18 combines with J gene TRBJ1-1, with D possibly being TRBD1 (5 bases). CDR1 and CDR2 from the germline V gene are KGHSH and LQKENI. The CDR3 has 13 residues.

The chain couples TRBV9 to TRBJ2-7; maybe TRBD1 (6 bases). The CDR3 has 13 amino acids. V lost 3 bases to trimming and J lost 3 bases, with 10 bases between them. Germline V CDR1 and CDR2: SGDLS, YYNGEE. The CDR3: CASSEKQGYEQYF. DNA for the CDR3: TGTGCCAGCAGCGAAAAACAGGGCTACGAGCAGTACTTC. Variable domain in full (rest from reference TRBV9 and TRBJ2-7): DSGVTQTPKHLITATGQRVTLRCSPRSGDLSVYWYQQSLDQGLQFLIQYYNGEERAKGNILERFSAQQFPDLHSELNLSSLELGDSALYFCASSEKQGYEQYFGPGTRLTVT.

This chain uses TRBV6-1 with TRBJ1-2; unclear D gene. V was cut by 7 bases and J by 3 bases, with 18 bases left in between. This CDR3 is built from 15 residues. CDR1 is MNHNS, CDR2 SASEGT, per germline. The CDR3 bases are TGTGCCAGCACCCCCGCCACTTCGGGTTACTATGGCTACACCTTC. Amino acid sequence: CASTPATSGYYGYTF.

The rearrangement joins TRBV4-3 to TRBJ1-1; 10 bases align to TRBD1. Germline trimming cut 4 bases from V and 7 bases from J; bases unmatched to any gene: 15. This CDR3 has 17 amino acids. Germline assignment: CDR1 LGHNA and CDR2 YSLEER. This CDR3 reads CASSPDRQGAFPHEAFF. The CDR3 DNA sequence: TGCGCCAGCAGCCCAGACAGACAGGGGGCTTTCCCACATGAAGCTTTCTTT.

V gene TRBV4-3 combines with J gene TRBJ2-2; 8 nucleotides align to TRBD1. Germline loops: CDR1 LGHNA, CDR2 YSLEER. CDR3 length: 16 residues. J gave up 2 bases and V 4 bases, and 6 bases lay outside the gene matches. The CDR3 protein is CASSPQGAANTGELFF. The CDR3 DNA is TGCGCCAGCAGCCCCCAGGGGGCAGCCAACACCGGGGAGCTGTTTTTT.

This chain's CDR3 is CASSPLTPNYGYTF. The CDR3 DNA follows: TGTGCCAGCAGTCCCCTGACACCGAACTATGGCTACACCTTC. This chain links TRBV6-5 with TRBJ1-2, with no clear D. This CDR3 comprises 14 residues. Germline CDR1 reads MNHEY; CDR2 reads SVGAGI. The V end was cut by 5 bases, the J end by 2 bases, with 12 bases between.

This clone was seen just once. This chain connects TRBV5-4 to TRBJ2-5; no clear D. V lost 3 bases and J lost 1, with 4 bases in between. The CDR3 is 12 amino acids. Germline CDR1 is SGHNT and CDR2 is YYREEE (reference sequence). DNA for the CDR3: TGTGCCAGCAGCTCCCTCCAAGAGACCCAGTACTTC. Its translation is CASSSLQETQYF.

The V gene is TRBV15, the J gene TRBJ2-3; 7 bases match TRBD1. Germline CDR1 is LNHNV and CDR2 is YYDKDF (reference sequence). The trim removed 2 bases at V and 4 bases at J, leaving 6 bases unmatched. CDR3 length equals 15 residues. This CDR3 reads CATSRNRGLPDTQYF. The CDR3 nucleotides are TGTGCCACCAGCAGAAACAGGGGCTTACCAGATACGCAGTATTTT.

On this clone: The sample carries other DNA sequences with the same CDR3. The CDR3 DNA follows: TGTGCCAGCAGCCTGGGACTAGCGGGAGTGTCCAATGAGCAGTTCTTC. As protein: CASSLGLAGVSNEQFF. The chain is built from TRBV5-6 and TRBJ2-1; 14 bases align to TRBD2. V lost 4 bases and J lost 6; bases outside the gene matches: 6. The CDR3 has 16 amino acids. CDR1 is SGHDT and CDR2 is YYEEEE in the germline V gene.

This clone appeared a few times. CDR3 region: CASNSGDRTNTEAFF. CDR3 sequence (DNA): TGCGCCAGCAATTCTGGGGACAGAACGAACACTGAAGCTTTCTTT. The chain joins TRBV5-1 to TRBJ1-1, with TRBD1 matching 7 bases. The CDR3 runs 15 residues. With V trimmed by 6 bases and J by 1 base, 9 bases remained unmatched. Germline loops: CDR1 SGHRS, CDR2 YFSETQ.

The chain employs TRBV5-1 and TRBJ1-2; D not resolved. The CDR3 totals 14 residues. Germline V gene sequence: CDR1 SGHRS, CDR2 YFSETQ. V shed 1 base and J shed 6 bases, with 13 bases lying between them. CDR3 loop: CASSLIHDGNGYTF. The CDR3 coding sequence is TGCGCCAGCAGCTTGATTCATGACGGGAATGGCTACACCTTC.